What follows are 25 T cell receptor beta chains derived from one specimen sequenced in a study of beta chain features in type 1 diabetes. Findings and caveats of the study: Type 1 diabetes patients had TCRB CDR3s that were shorter (moderately but significantly so) in all four CD4+ subsets.

Reverse transcription of all isolated RNA meant that expressed TCRB transcripts were sequenced. This table comes from immunoSEQ multiplex PCR, and its TCRdb copy is limited to in-frame clones, with some not included. The table has roughly 260,000 clones, about a tenth seen once. For these receptors, no antigen is known. Sequencing was performed on naive CD4+ T cells from blood. Receptors were obtained from a man aged 30-40 years with type 1 diabetes.

In its sample, this clone was seen a few times. The V gene is TRBV7-2, the J gene TRBJ1-2; possibly TRBD1 for D (5 bases). CDR1 and CDR2 (germline): SGHTA, FQGNSA. V shed 5 bases and J shed 3 bases, with 13 bases lying between them. The CDR3 sequence is 14 residues long. CDR3 region: CASSAGRSDYGYTF. In DNA form, the CDR3 reads TGTGCCAGCAGCGCAGGGAGGTCGGACTATGGCTACACCTTC.

The chain combines TRBV15 with TRBJ1-5, with no clear D. Germline V gene sequence: CDR1 LNHNV, CDR2 YYDKDF (reference sequence). CDR3 length equals 14 residues. Trimming left V 0 bases short and J 4 bases short, with 7 bases between. CDR3 in DNA: TGTGCCACCAGCAGAGATAACGGGAATCAGCCCCAGCATTTT. It encodes CATSRDNGNQPQHF.

There are a few counts of this clone. The chain is built from TRBV29-1 and TRBJ1-2, with unresolved D. The CDR3 consists of 14 residues. The germline V gene has CDR1 SQVTM and CDR2 ANQGSEA. Trimming took off 1 base at V and 4 bases at J, with 13 bases between the two ends. The CDR3 loop is CSVEARRNSYGYTF. The CDR3 coding sequence is TGCAGCGTTGAAGCAAGGAGGAACAGCTATGGCTACACCTTC.

The rearrangement links TRBV9 to TRBJ2-2; TRBD2 aligns across 7 bases. Looked up from germline, CDR1 is SGDLS and CDR2 is YYNGEE. The CDR3 contains 18 residues. The V gene end was trimmed by 4 bases and the J gene end by 1 base; junction bases not matched to a gene: 13. CDR3 DNA sequence: TGTGCCAGCAGCCCCGATAGTCGTGGCGGGGGGAACACCGGGGAGCTGTTTTTT. This sequence encodes CASSPDSRGGGNTGELFF.

This clone occurred a few times. The genes are TRBV5-1 and TRBJ1-5, with TRBD1 as a possible D gene (5 bases). CDR3 length: 15 amino acids. Germline values: CDR1 SGHRS, CDR2 YFSETQ. Trimming took 2 bases from V and 3 from J, leaving 12 bases between them. The CDR3, as DNA: TGCGCCAGCAGCTTTCAGGGAGGGTTCAATCAGCCCCAGCATTTT. Its protein product is CASSFQGGFNQPQHF.

This clone was seen a handful of times. The chain links TRBV6-6 to TRBJ1-5, with 8 bases fitting TRBD1. Germline V gene lookup returns CDR1 MNHNY and CDR2 SVGAGI (reference sequence). V was pared by 6 bases and J by 2 bases, with 3 bases of the junction left unmatched. The CDR3 runs 14 residues. The CDR3 loop reads CASRPGQGNQPQHF. CDR3 sequence (DNA): TGTGCCAGCAGACCGGGACAGGGCAATCAGCCCCAGCATTTT.

This clone was counted a few times. CDR3 in DNA: TGTGCCAGCAGCCCACGGTCCCGGGACAGGGGGGGGACCCAGTACTTC. Its protein is CASSPRSRDRGGTQYF. The V gene is TRBV7-2, the J gene TRBJ2-5, with 11 bases fitting TRBD1. In germline, CDR1 is SGHTA, CDR2 FQGNSA. The V gene end was trimmed by 5 bases and the J gene end by 7 bases; junction bases not matched to a gene: 12. The CDR3 length is 16 residues.

The J gene is TRBJ1-4, the V gene TRBV30; D remains unclear. Germline CDR1 is GTSNPN and CDR2 is SVGIG (reference sequence). V shed 0 bases and J shed 7 bases, with 9 bases lying between them. This CDR3 has 13 residues. CDR3 in DNA: TGTGCCTGGAGTGTACTTGTCGGTGAAAAACTGTTTTTT. This gives the protein CAWSVLVGEKLFF.

Worth noting for this clone: Other DNA sequences in this sample translate to the same CDR3. The gene calls are TRBV7-2 and TRBJ1-1; tentatively, D is TRBD1 (5 bases). In germline, CDR1 is SGHTA, CDR2 FQGNSA. This CDR3 contains 13 residues. Trimming removed 3 bases at V and 2 bases at J, with 7 bases between. The CDR3: CASSFTGNTEAFF. The CDR3 nucleotides are TGTGCCAGCAGCTTTACAGGAAACACTGAAGCTTTCTTT.

This clone was observed a handful of times. V and J are TRBV7-9 and TRBJ1-6; unclear D gene. Germline loops: CDR1 SEHNR, CDR2 FQNEAQ (reference sequence). The CDR3 sequence is 13 residues long. The ends were cut back, 1 base at V and 10 bases at J, with 8 bases in the middle. The CDR3 nucleotides read TGTGCCAGCAGCTTAGGTCGGGAGTCACCCCTCCACTTT. It specifies CASSLGRESPLHF.

This clone turned up a few times. The chain links TRBV19 to TRBJ1-2; the match to TRBD1 covers 8 bases. Germline values: CDR1 LNHDA, CDR2 SQIVND (reference sequence). V was clipped by 5 bases and J by 4 bases; unmatched bases: 6. The CDR3 extends over 14 amino acids. CDR3 amino acids: CASSLSTGGYGYTF. The CDR3, as DNA: TGTGCCAGTAGTCTCTCCACAGGGGGCTATGGCTACACCTTC.

The chain recombines TRBV5-1 with TRBJ2-1; the match to TRBD2 covers 10 bases. Germline assignment: CDR1 SGHRS and CDR2 YFSETQ. This CDR3 region has 15 residues. V lost 4 bases to trimming and J lost 4 bases; unmatched junction nucleotides: 5. In DNA form, the CDR3 reads TGCGCCAGCAGCGCAACTAGCGGGGCGTACAATGAGCAGTTCTTC. This codes for CASSATSGAYNEQFF.

This clone was seen a few times. This CDR3 reads CAWAWGANTEAFF. The CDR3, as DNA: TGTGCCTGGGCCTGGGGAGCCAACACTGAAGCTTTCTTT. The genes are TRBV30 and TRBJ1-1; D ambiguous. Deletions cut 5 bases from V and 2 bases from J, with 12 bases between. The length of the CDR3 is 13 residues. Germline values: CDR1 GTSNPN, CDR2 SVGIG (reference sequence).

This clone was recorded a few times. The genes are TRBV7-6 and TRBJ1-1; TRBD1 might be the D (5 bases). The CDR3 is made up of 13 amino acids. V lost 5 bases and J 3 bases, leaving 10 bases between the germline ends. From germline, CDR1 is SGHVS and CDR2 FNYEAQ. The chain's CDR3 is CASSLRVDTEAFF. The CDR3 DNA reads TGTGCCAGCAGCCTCAGGGTAGACACTGAAGCTTTCTTT.

V and J are TRBV7-9 and TRBJ1-1; 7 bases align to TRBD1. Germline loops: CDR1 SEHNR, CDR2 FQNEAQ (reference sequence). The V and J ends lost 5 bases and 2 bases, in that order; junction bases with no gene match: 5. This CDR3 spans 14 amino acids. CDR3 bases: TGTGCCAGCAGCACCAGACAGGGAAACACTGAAGCTTTCTTT. This gives the protein CASSTRQGNTEAFF.

This clone was seen a few times. The chain is built from TRBV7-9 and TRBJ2-6; a weak D match, TRBD1 (6 bases). Trimming removed 4 bases from V and 0 bases from J, with 19 bases in between. The germline V gene encodes CDR1 SEHNR and CDR2 FQNEAQ (reference sequence). This CDR3 contains 19 residues. CDR3 nucleotides: TGTGCCAGCAGCTATTACTTCGGTGGACAGATCTCTGGGGCCAACGTCCTGACTTTC. It codes for CASSYYFGGQISGANVLTF. Full variable domain (rest looked up from reference TRBV7-9 and TRBJ2-6): DTGVSQNPRHKITKRGQNVTFRCDPISEHNRLYWYRQTLGQGPEFLTYFQNEAQLEKSRLLSDRFSAERPKGSFSTLEIQRTEQGDSAMYLCASSYYFGGQISGANVLTFGAGSRLTVL.

V gene TRBV11-1 combines with J gene TRBJ2-7; 7 nucleotides line up with TRBD1. Germline lookup yields CDR1 SGHAT and CDR2 FQDESV (reference sequence). Unmatched junction bases numbered 6, after V lost 2 bases and J lost 5 bases. The CDR3 consists of 14 residues. The CDR3 DNA is TGTGCCAGCAGCTTATCCCTAACAGGGGACGAGCAGTACTTC. It encodes CASSLSLTGDEQYF. The variable domain in full, completed from reference TRBV11-1 and TRBJ2-7, reads EAEVAQSPRYKITEKSQAVAFWCDPISGHATLYWYRQILGQGPELLVQFQDESVVDDSQLPKDRFSAERLKGVDSTLKIQPAELGDSAMYLCASSLSLTGDEQYFGPGTRLTVT.

In its sample, this clone was seen a few times. The J gene is TRBJ2-5, the V gene TRBV7-9; possible D gene TRBD1, 6 bases. The CDR3 is made up of 14 amino acids. V was pared by 5 bases and J by 7 bases, with 17 bases between. Germline V gives CDR1 SEHNR, CDR2 FQNEAQ (reference sequence). CDR3 residues: CASSPWTENRTQYF. CDR3 nucleotide sequence: TGTGCCAGCAGCCCTTGGACAGAGAACCGGACCCAGTACTTC.

The sample holds a few counts of this clone. V and J are TRBV9 and TRBJ1-2; D possibly corresponds to TRBD1 (6 bases). Germline V gene lookup returns CDR1 SGDLS and CDR2 YYNGEE. Trimming took 0 bases from V and 4 from J, leaving 13 bases between them. This CDR3 spans 15 amino acids. CDR3 protein: CASSVGGGAGYGYTF. The DNA for the CDR3 is TGTGCCAGCAGCGTAGGAGGGGGGGCTGGCTATGGCTACACCTTC.

There are a few counts of this clone. V and J are TRBV4-1 and TRBJ2-7, with TRBD1 as a possible D gene (5 bases). CDR1 and CDR2 from the germline V gene are MGHRA and YSYEKL. The CDR3 is 15 residues long. The V and J ends lost 2 bases and 3 bases respectively, with 14 bases between them. The CDR3 sequence: CASSQTTGQIYEQYF. DNA for the CDR3: TGCGCCAGCAGCCAAACAACAGGTCAGATCTACGAGCAGTACTTC.

The chain uses TRBV5-6 and TRBJ2-3, with D maybe TRBD2 (5 bases). The CDR3 extends over 14 amino acids. Per the germline V gene, CDR1 is SGHDT and CDR2 is YYEEEE. V dropped 1 base and J dropped 4 bases, with 10 bases sitting between them. The CDR3 protein is CASSLRTRADTQYF. The CDR3 region has the DNA TGTGCCAGCAGCTTGCGGACGAGGGCAGATACGCAGTATTTT.

This clone was detected only a few times. The genes are TRBV5-1 and TRBJ2-5; possible D gene TRBD2, 6 bases. The CDR3 contains 16 residues. V was cut by 0 bases and J by 2 bases, with 14 bases left in between. Per germline, CDR1 SGHRS and CDR2 YFSETQ. The CDR3 sequence is CASSLGWDLIQETQYF. Here the CDR3 DNA reads TGCGCCAGCAGCTTGGGGTGGGACTTGATACAAGAGACCCAGTACTTC. The full variable domain, with the rest looked up from reference TRBV5-1 and TRBJ2-5, is KAGVTQTPRYLIKTRGQQVTLSCSPISGHRSVSWYQQTPGQGLQFLFEYFSETQRNKGNFPGRFSGRQFSNSRSEMNVSTLELGDSALYLCASSLGWDLIQETQYFGPGTRLLVL.

The chain is built from TRBV6-1 and TRBJ1-2; D call uncertain. Trimming stripped 1 base from V and 2 bases from J, with 8 bases between. Germline CDR1 reads MNHNS; CDR2 reads SASEGT. This CDR3 has 14 residues. The CDR3 coding sequence is TGTGCCAGCAGTGAAGGGAGAGGGAACTATGGCTACACCTTC. Residues: CASSEGRGNYGYTF.

This clone occurred many times. V is TRBV28 and J is TRBJ2-7; D not resolved. Germline V lookup: CDR1 MDHEN, CDR2 SYDVKM. The V gene lost 11 bases and the J gene lost 9 bases, with 8 bases spanning the gap. This CDR3 comprises 8 residues. The CDR3 protein is CAVGGQYF. As DNA, the CDR3 is TGTGCCGTCGGCGGGCAGTACTTC.

This clone was seen a few times. The V call is TRBV2, the J call TRBJ2-5, with D tentatively TRBD1 (6 bases). This CDR3 spans 16 amino acids. Per germline, CDR1 SNHLY and CDR2 FYNNEI. V dropped 3 bases and J dropped 6 bases, with 20 bases sitting between them. In nucleotides, the CDR3 is TGTGCCAGCAGTGATAAAGGGGGAGCCAAGGGAAAGACCCAGTACTTC. It yields the protein CASSDKGGAKGKTQYF.